Listed here are 12 T cell receptor beta chains from one sample, sequenced in a study of T cell clonotyping in hematopoietic cell transplantation. Time point meaning: recipient sample about 28 days before transplant, after cytoreduction. Generated by immunoSEQ multiplex PCR, the TCRdb table keeps only in-frame clones and is missing some. The sample contains 35,000 to 50,000 clones, 85% of which appear only once. The sample was peripheral blood mononuclear cells, taken before stem cell transplant. The origin of the receptors is a man between 60 and 75 years old with acute myeloid leukemia. Some clones in this sample may be carry-over from other donors' samples.

This rearrangement joins TRBV4-3 to TRBJ2-5; 7 bases agree with TRBD1. J gave up 4 bases and V 4 bases, and 3 bases lay outside the gene matches. The CDR3 totals 13 residues. CDR1 is LGHNA, CDR2 YSLEER, per germline. The CDR3 protein is CASSRDRGETQYF. The CDR3 region has the DNA TGCGCCAGCAGCCGGGACAGAGGAGAGACCCAGTACTTC.

In its sample, this clone was seen once. This chain uses TRBV5-4 with TRBJ2-4; D is possibly TRBD1 (5 bases). Germline CDR1 reads SGHNT; CDR2 reads YYREEE (reference sequence). The CDR3 length is 15 residues. V was pared by 4 bases and J by 0 bases, with 11 bases between. The DNA of the CDR3 is TGTGCCAGCAGCCCGACAGTATTAGCCAAAAACATTCAGTACTTC. Its translation is CASSPTVLAKNIQYF.

The chain has TRBV4-2 and TRBJ2-1; no clear D gene. The germline gives CDR1 LGHNA, CDR2 YNFKEQ. This CDR3 contains 14 residues. Trimming left V 0 bases short and J 9 bases short, with 12 bases between. The CDR3 is CASSQELSPREQFF. DNA for the CDR3: TGTGCCAGCAGCCAAGAGCTCTCCCCACGTGAGCAGTTCTTC.

The chain uses TRBV18 and TRBJ2-7, with 8 positions matching TRBD1. In germline, CDR1 is KGHSH, CDR2 LQKENI. CDR3 length: 16 residues. J was trimmed by 1 base and V by 3 bases; bases with no gene match: 8. The CDR3: CASSPPLGTGSYEQYF. The CDR3 coding sequence is TGTGCCAGCTCACCGCCACTGGGGACAGGTTCCTACGAGCAGTACTTC.

The rearrangement joins TRBV7-6 to TRBJ2-2, with 7 bases identical to TRBD1. The CDR3 loop spans 17 amino acids. V lost 1 base and J lost 4; bases outside the gene matches: 9. Germline lookup yields CDR1 SGHVS and CDR2 FNYEAQ. CDR3 DNA sequence: TGTGCCAGCAGCTTAGAAGGGGGCAGCCGGCTCACCGGGGAGCTGTTTTTT. Amino acids: CASSLEGGSRLTGELFF.

The V gene is TRBV11-2, the J gene TRBJ2-2; 7 bases line up with TRBD1. J lost 4 bases, V lost 5 bases, and 7 bases had no gene match. The length of the CDR3 is 15 residues. CDR1 is SGHAT and CDR2 is FQNNGV in the germline V gene. The CDR3 nucleotides are TGTGCCAGCAGCGCGGCAGGGGGTCCCACCGGGGAGCTGTTTTTT. Encoded protein: CASSAAGGPTGELFF. The entire variable domain, with the rest obtained from reference TRBV11-2 and TRBJ2-2, is as follows: EAGVAQSPRYKIIEKRQSVAFWCNPISGHATLYWYQQILGQGPKLLIQFQNNGVVDDSQLPKDRFSAERLKGVDSTLKIQPAKLEDSAVYLCASSAAGGPTGELFFGEGSRLTVL.

The chain couples TRBV4-1 to TRBJ1-2; 7 nucleotides agree with TRBD1. The ends lost 1 base at V and 4 bases at J; junction bases unmatched: 6. This CDR3 contains 15 residues. Germline loops: CDR1 MGHRA, CDR2 YSYEKL. The CDR3 DNA sequence: TGCGCCAGCAGCCAAGCCCCGAGGACAGGCTATGGCTACACCTTC. Protein sequence: CASSQAPRTGYGYTF.

The genes are TRBV7-2 and TRBJ2-7; TRBD1 matches 9 bases. Germline V gene sequence: CDR1 SGHTA, CDR2 FQGNSA. This CDR3 region has 14 residues. Germline trimming cut 6 bases from V and 3 bases from J; bases unmatched to any gene: 6. The CDR3 DNA reads TGTGCCAGCAGACCAACAGGGGGCATCTACGAGCAGTACTTC. It specifies CASRPTGGIYEQYF.

The V and J genes are TRBV6-5 and TRBJ1-2; 10 bases are shared with TRBD1. Germline V CDR1 and CDR2: MNHEY, SVGAGI. The CDR3 spans 14 residues. J gave up 2 bases and V 5 bases, and 2 bases lay outside the gene matches. CDR3: CASSRQGANYGYTF. In DNA form, the CDR3 reads TGTGCCAGCAGTAGACAGGGGGCGAACTATGGCTACACCTTC.

The V and J genes are TRBV28 and TRBJ2-5; the D is unclear. CDR1 is MDHEN and CDR2 is SYDVKM in the germline V gene. The V end lost 5 bases, the J end lost 13 bases, and 14 bases lay between the germline ends. The CDR3 is 11 residues long. The CDR3 DNA is TGTGCCAGCAGTCCAATGACGCGCTTGTACTTC. Amino acid sequence: CASSPMTRLYF.

The chain employs TRBV30 and TRBJ1-1; the match to TRBD1 covers 7 bases. This CDR3 has 12 residues. Germline-derived CDR1 and CDR2 are GTSNPN and SVGIG (reference sequence). The CDR3 DNA sequence: TGTGCTTTTGACAGGGAGAACACTGAAGCTTTCTTT. As protein: CAFDRENTEAFF.

In nucleotides, the CDR3 is TGCGCCAGCAGCCAGGGGACTAGCGGGGGACCCCCCTCGAACACCGGGGAGCTGTTTTTT. The encoded protein is CASSQGTSGGPPSNTGELFF. This chain joins TRBV4-1 and TRBJ2-2, with TRBD2 matching 14 bases. Germline-derived CDR1 and CDR2 are MGHRA and YSYEKL. The CDR3 spans 20 residues. V was clipped by 3 bases and J by 0 bases; unmatched bases: 9.